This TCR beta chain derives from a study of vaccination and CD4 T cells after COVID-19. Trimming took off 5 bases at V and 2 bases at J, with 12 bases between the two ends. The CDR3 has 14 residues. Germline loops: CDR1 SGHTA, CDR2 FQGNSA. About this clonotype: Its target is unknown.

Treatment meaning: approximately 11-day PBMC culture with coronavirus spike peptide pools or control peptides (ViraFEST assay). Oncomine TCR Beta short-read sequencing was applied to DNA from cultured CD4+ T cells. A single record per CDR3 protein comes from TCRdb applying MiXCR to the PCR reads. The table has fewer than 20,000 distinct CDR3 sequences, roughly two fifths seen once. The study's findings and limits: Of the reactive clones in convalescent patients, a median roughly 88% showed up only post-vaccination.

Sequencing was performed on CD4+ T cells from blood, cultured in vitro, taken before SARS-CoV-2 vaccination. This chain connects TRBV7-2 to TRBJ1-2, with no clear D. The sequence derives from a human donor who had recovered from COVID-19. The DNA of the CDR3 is TGTGCCAGCAGCCCTCGGGCGGGGAACTATGGCTACACCTTC. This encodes CASSPRAGNYGYTF.